This passage covers 15 T cell receptor beta chains from one sample sequenced in a study of neurological immune-mediated disorders. From the 5' RACE reads, TCRdb called clonotypes with MiXCR, one entry per CDR3 protein. This sample has roughly 80,000 distinct CDR3 sequences, with 10% found just once. Sequencing was carried out using PBMCs. The source is a man aged 40-49 years in good health.

This clonotype was seen repeatedly, ten times or more. The germline gene is not matched at one end of the junction; a read error may be the cause. This sequence joins TRBV7-9 and TRBJ2-3; tentative D call: TRBD2 (5 bases). This CDR3 region has 13 residues. CDR1 SEHNR and CDR2 FQNEAQ come from the germline V gene (reference sequence). The CDR3 DNA follows: TGTGTCAGCAGAAAGGAGGTCATAGATACGCAGTATTTT. It encodes CVSRKEVIDTQYF.

This clonotype was observed at least ten times. The CDR3 sequence is CASSVAEYEQFF. The CDR3 DNA reads as TGTGCCAGCAGCGTAGCGGAGTATGAGCAGTTCTTC. This chain joins TRBV9 and TRBJ2-1, with D unresolved. The V and J ends lost 0 bases and 8 bases respectively, with 6 bases between them. This CDR3 region has 12 residues. Germline V CDR1 and CDR2: SGDLS, YYNGEE.

This clonotype has a count of ten or more. This chain links TRBV5-1 with TRBJ1-4, with TRBD1 as a possible D gene (5 bases). CDR1 is SGHRS and CDR2 is YFSETQ in the germline V gene. V lost 1 base, J lost 8 bases, and 15 bases lay in between. This CDR3 has 15 amino acids. CDR3 residues: CASSLSGYGAEKLFF. For the CDR3, the DNA is TGCGCCAGCAGCTTGTCAGGGTACGGAGCCGAAAAACTGTTTTTT.

The chain uses TRBV28 and TRBJ2-1, with 9 positions matching TRBD2. J gave up 5 bases and V 6 bases, and 14 bases lay outside the gene matches. The CDR3 loop spans 17 amino acids. Germline lookup yields CDR1 MDHEN and CDR2 SYDVKM. CDR3 coding DNA: TGTGCCAGCAGCCACTCGGAGTGGCGGGAGGGCCACAATGAGCAGTTCTTC. It yields the protein CASSHSEWREGHNEQFF.

This clonotype occurred many times. The chain uses TRBV7-8 and TRBJ2-7, with D unclear. The CDR3 spans 14 residues. V was cut by 0 bases and J by 3 bases, with 9 bases left in between. Germline values: CDR1 SGHVS, CDR2 FQNEAQ. CDR3 coding DNA: TGTGCCAGCAGCTTAGCGGACGGCCACTACGAGCAGTACTTC. It specifies CASSLADGHYEQYF.

In this sample, this clonotype turned up many times. The chain uses TRBV20-1 and TRBJ2-7; 9 bases fit TRBD1. The CDR3 covers 16 residues. Germline V gene data show CDR1 as DFQATT and CDR2 as SNEGSKA (reference sequence). Trimming at V came to 3 bases and at J to 1 base, leaving 10 bases not matched to a gene. In nucleotides, the CDR3 is TGCAGTGCTAGTACCCTCCGGGACAGGGCATCCTACGAGCAGTACTTC. Translation gives CSASTLRDRASYEQYF.

This clonotype was detected ten times or more. The CDR3 DNA reads as TGTGCCAGCAGCTCCATCGGACTAGCGGAGCTGTTTTTT. Its translation: CASSSIGLAELFF. V and J are TRBV7-6 and TRBJ2-2, with TRBD2 matching 8 bases. This CDR3 is 13 amino acids long. CDR1 is SGHVS and CDR2 is FNYEAQ in the germline V gene. Trimming took 4 bases from V and 10 from J; bases not matched to a gene: 5.

There are many counts of this clonotype. This chain joins TRBV20-1 and TRBJ2-6, with D uncertain. The CDR3 sequence is 12 residues long. V was trimmed by 3 bases and J by 1 base, leaving 1 base between them. CDR1 DFQATT and CDR2 SNEGSKA come from the germline V gene (reference sequence). This CDR3 is CSASSGANVLTF. The CDR3 DNA reads TGCAGTGCTAGTTCTGGGGCCAACGTCCTGACTTTC.

The table lists this clonotype with many counts. The V call is TRBV6-1, the J call TRBJ2-3; D gene uncertain. The CDR3 totals 13 residues. From germline, CDR1 is MNHNS and CDR2 SASEGT. V was trimmed by 5 bases and J by 6 bases, leaving 12 bases between them. The CDR3 loop reads CASSPMWQDTQYF. As DNA, the CDR3 is TGTGCCAGCAGTCCTATGTGGCAGGATACGCAGTATTTT.

As to this clonotype: A much larger clone lies a single base off, so this may be a read error. The chain links TRBV7-7 to TRBJ2-2, with 7 positions matching TRBD1. The CDR3 sequence is 16 residues long. Germline CDR1 reads SSHAT; CDR2 reads FNYEAQ (reference sequence). CDR3 loop: CASSLDRVGDTGELVF. The CDR3 DNA is TGTGCCAGCAGCCTTGACAGGGTGGGCGACACCGGGGAGCTGGTTTTT.

The chain carries TRBV20-1 and TRBJ1-6; TRBD1 matches at 9 bases. With V trimmed by 0 bases and J by 8 bases, 17 bases remained unmatched. In germline, CDR1 is DFQATT, CDR2 SNEGSKA (reference sequence). This CDR3 spans 19 amino acids. This CDR3 is CSARDPSWHRGRVDSPLHF. The CDR3 DNA is TGCAGTGCTAGAGACCCTTCATGGCACAGGGGGCGAGTGGATTCACCCCTCCACTTT.

This clonotype was seen repeatedly, ten times or more. The chain has TRBV20-1 and TRBJ1-2; D remains ambiguous. V dropped 6 bases and J dropped 7 bases, with 9 bases sitting between them. This CDR3 spans 10 amino acids. Germline V gene lookup returns CDR1 DFQATT and CDR2 SNEGSKA (reference sequence). CDR3 sequence reads: CSARTLGYTF. CDR3 DNA sequence: TGCAGTGCCAGGACTCTTGGCTACACCTTC.

This clonotype came up many times. This chain joins TRBV5-1 and TRBJ2-5; D remains unclear. Germline CDR1 is SGHRS and CDR2 is YFSETQ. V shed 4 bases and J shed 5 bases, with 15 bases lying between them. The CDR3 loop spans 14 amino acids. The chain's CDR3 is CASSLGWPGETQYF. CDR3 nucleotide sequence: TGCGCCAGCAGCCTGGGTTGGCCCGGGGAGACCCAGTACTTC.

This clonotype was observed many times. The rearrangement links TRBV4-1 to TRBJ1-2; the match to TRBD1 covers 8 bases. The V segment lost 0 bases and the J segment 3 bases; nucleotides outside the gene matches: 6. Germline-derived CDR1 and CDR2 are MGHRA and YSYEKL. The CDR3 spans 16 residues. CDR3 protein: CASSQDRGQGYYGYTF. Written as DNA, the CDR3 is TGCGCCAGCAGCCAAGATCGCGGACAGGGATACTATGGCTACACCTTC.

About this clonotype: The limits of the CDR3 on the DNA are not certain, so only TCRdb's listed CDR3 is given. This chain connects TRBV7-2 to TRBJ1-1; the D call of TRBD1 is as the table states it, not checked on the DNA. The CDR3 comprises 23 residues, both ends counted. The germline CDR1 and CDR2 sequences are SGHTA and FQGNSA. CDR3: CASSLAGREQYFGPGARNTEAFF.